The entry below describes one TCR beta chain. The antigen is unknown. The entry originates in a study of shared clonotypes between healthy human individuals. Findings of the study overall: The study found roughly 5% of naive CD4 clonotypes shared across several donors. Generally, naive subsets came out with larger estimated richness than memory subsets.

Germline assignment: CDR1 LNHNV and CDR2 YYDKDF (reference sequence). V was shortened by 8 bases and J by 2 bases, with 10 bases between the two germline ends. The CDR3 is 13 amino acids. This was a deep-level run. Some clones are missing from TCRdb's copy, which holds only in-frame ones; the method was immunoSEQ multiplex PCR. Of 1,500,000 or so clones in the sample, 95% to 97% were seen once. The chain is built from TRBV15 and TRBJ2-1; D call uncertain. The TCR sequence derives from a man aged 30 to 39 in good health. Sample: naive CD4+ T cells sorted from blood. Subset here: CD45RA+ positively selected. This CDR3 reads CATGMTAYNEQFF. As DNA, the CDR3 is TGTGCCACCGGAATGACCGCCTACAATGAGCAGTTCTTC.